The 14 T cell receptor beta chains given below trace back to one sample, sequenced in a study of T cells in Graves' hyperthyroidism and ophthalmopathy (dated by TCRdb to about 2019). Libraries came from multiplex PCR. The sequencer was an Illumina HiSeq 2000. The TCR beta CDR3 regions were amplified from RNA transcripts. The first round of RT-PCR for the TCR CDR3 was performed with the HTBI primer set and the Qiagen OneStep RT-PCR kit. The raw public data were reprocessed by TCRdb itself: fastp quality trimming at Q25, MiXCR clonotype calling, in-frame beta chains only. When rows share a CDR3 protein, they turn into one entry using the most common DNA and genes. This sample gives 250,000 to 300,000 distinct CDR3 sequences in total; roughly 15% of them show up just once. The top ten hold approximately 8.6% of the sample. Sequenced sample: blood. The source of these receptors is a woman in her twenties or thirties with Graves' hyperthyroidism that later progressed to Graves' ophthalmopathy.

This clonotype was detected many times. V is TRBV11-2 and J is TRBJ1-4; TRBD1 is a possible D gene (6 bases). Germline values: CDR1 SGHAT, CDR2 FQNNGV. Trimming removed 5 bases from V and 4 bases from J, with 14 bases in between. The CDR3 spans 15 residues. The CDR3 DNA follows: TGTGCCAGCAGCACCCGGGACACCCGTAATGAAAAACTGTTTTTT. The encoded protein is CASSTRDTRNEKLFF.

This clonotype was seen at least ten times. The chain has TRBV27 and TRBJ2-3, with 9 bases lining up with TRBD2. Germline CDR1 MNHEY, CDR2 SMNVEV (reference sequence). The ends lost 3 bases at V and 3 bases at J; junction bases unmatched: 7. The CDR3 runs 16 residues. CDR3: CASSFGREGWTDTQYF. DNA of the CDR3: TGTGCCAGCAGTTTTGGGCGGGAGGGATGGACAGATACGCAGTATTTT.

This chain links TRBV7-9 with TRBJ2-7; D uncertain. V was trimmed by 2 bases and J by 3 bases, leaving 8 bases between them. The CDR3 is 13 residues long. Germline loops: CDR1 SEHNR, CDR2 FQNEAQ (reference sequence). This chain's CDR3 is CASSLYANYEQYF. The CDR3 nucleotides read TGTGCCAGCAGCTTATACGCCAACTACGAGCAGTACTTC. The whole variable domain, filled in from reference TRBV7-9 and TRBJ2-7, reads DTGVSQNPRHKITKRGQNVTFRCDPISEHNRLYWYRQTLGQGPEFLTYFQNEAQLEKSRLLSDRFSAERPKGSFSTLEIQRTEQGDSAMYLCASSLYANYEQYFGPGTRLTVT.

This clonotype was counted many times. The chain links TRBV6-2 or TRBV6-3 to TRBJ1-2; D is uncertain. The V gene's germline CDR1 is MNHEY and CDR2 SVGEGT. This CDR3 contains 13 residues. Deletions cut 5 bases from V and 3 bases from J, with 10 bases between. The CDR3 loop reads CASSAGAYYGYTF. The DNA for the CDR3 is TGTGCCAGCAGTGCCGGAGCTTACTATGGCTACACCTTC.

This clonotype was seen a few times. The chain combines TRBV29-1 with TRBJ2-7; D is possibly TRBD1 or TRBD2 (5 bases each). The CDR3 covers 13 residues. Germline CDR1 reads SQVTM; CDR2 reads ANQGSEA. V was clipped by 7 bases and J by 3 bases, with 16 bases between them. The CDR3 here is CSAGAHGLYEQYF. CDR3 nucleotide sequence: TGCAGCGCCGGGGCGCATGGACTCTACGAGCAGTACTTC.

This clonotype was detected only a few times. The gene calls are TRBV29-1 and TRBJ2-1; D may be TRBD2 (6 bases). Germline V gene sequence: CDR1 SQVTM, CDR2 ANQGSEA. V lost 1 base to trimming and J lost 3 bases, with 16 bases between them. The CDR3 is 16 amino acids. CDR3 sequence reads: CSVEALRDSYYNEQFF. CDR3 bases: TGCAGCGTTGAAGCCCTCCGGGACTCCTACTACAATGAGCAGTTCTTC.

This clonotype was counted only a few times. The V call is TRBV4-2, the J call TRBJ2-1; TRBD2 is a possible D gene (6 bases). V dropped 3 bases and J dropped 10 bases, with 19 bases sitting between them. The CDR3 consists of 15 residues. Looked up from germline, CDR1 is LGHNA and CDR2 is YNFKEQ. The CDR3 here is CASSHTPLAPGEQFF. The CDR3 DNA is TGTGCCAGCAGCCACACCCCCCTAGCGCCGGGGGAGCAGTTCTTC.

This clonotype has ten or more counts. This rearrangement joins TRBV29-1 to TRBJ1-1, with D hard to call. V was pared by 1 base and J by 6 bases, with 15 bases between. The CDR3 runs to 14 residues. Germline V CDR1 and CDR2: SQVTM, ANQGSEA. CDR3 sequence: CSVEVVLGSAEAFF. The CDR3, as DNA: TGCAGCGTTGAAGTGGTATTAGGGTCGGCTGAAGCTTTCTTT.

This clonotype was seen many times. The V call is TRBV6-1, the J call TRBJ2-1, with D perhaps being TRBD1 or TRBD2 (5 bases each). This CDR3 region has 14 residues. The germline CDR1 and CDR2 sequences are MNHNS and SASEGT. The germline V and J ends were trimmed by 4 bases and 8 bases, with 15 bases remaining between them. This CDR3 is CASSGPGTIDEQFF. The CDR3, as DNA: TGTGCCAGCAGTGGCCCCGGGACGATCGATGAGCAGTTCTTC.

The J gene is TRBJ2-7, the V gene TRBV6-1; D is perhaps TRBD2 (6 bases). Trimming removed 8 bases at V and 0 bases at J, with 11 bases between. The CDR3 spans 13 residues. Germline assignment: CDR1 MNHNS and CDR2 SASEGT. The CDR3 here is CASGVGSSYEQYF. Here the CDR3 DNA reads TGTGCCAGCGGTGTCGGGAGCTCCTACGAGCAGTACTTC.

This clonotype was counted many times. V usage is TRBV7-3 and J usage is TRBJ2-3; the D gene is possibly TRBD2 (5 bases). The V end lost 2 bases, the J end lost 0 bases, and 15 bases lay between the germline ends. This CDR3 comprises 17 residues. Germline assignment: CDR1 SGHTA and CDR2 FQGTGA. The CDR3 region is CASSLGERGPSTDTQYF. CDR3 in DNA: TGTGCCAGCAGCTTAGGAGAGCGAGGGCCTAGCACAGATACGCAGTATTTT.

This clonotype has a count of ten or more. This sequence joins TRBV2 and TRBJ1-1; TRBD1 is a possible D gene (6 bases). Germline V gene sequence: CDR1 SNHLY, CDR2 FYNNEI. V shed 2 bases and J shed 6 bases, with 16 bases lying between them. The CDR3 contains 15 residues. CDR3 nucleotides: TGTGCCAGCAGTGAATTAGCAGGGGAAGCGTCTGAAGCTTTCTTT. This encodes CASSELAGEASEAFF. The whole variable domain, remainder taken from reference TRBV2 and TRBJ1-1, is EPEVTQTPSHQVTQMGQEVILRCVPISNHLYFYWYRQILGQKVEFLVSFYNNEISEKSEIFDDQFSVERPDGSNFTLKIRSTKLEDSAMYFCASSELAGEASEAFFGQGTRLTVV.

This clonotype was observed a handful of times. The chain employs TRBV29-1 and TRBJ2-5; no clear D gene. Germline assignment: CDR1 SQVTM and CDR2 ANQGSEA. This CDR3 contains 12 residues. The V and J ends lost 6 bases and 5 bases respectively, with 13 bases between them. The CDR3 is CSVVSLLETQYF. In DNA form, the CDR3 reads TGCAGCGTCGTATCGCTGCTCGAGACCCAGTACTTC.

The table lists this clonotype with many counts. V is TRBV7-9 and J is TRBJ2-7; D is perhaps TRBD1 (5 bases). This CDR3 is 13 amino acids long. CDR1 is SEHNR, CDR2 FQNEAQ, per germline (reference sequence). Deletions cut 8 bases from V and 0 bases from J, with 11 bases between. DNA for the CDR3: TGTGCCAGCGGGGCCCTGCACTCCTACGAGCAGTACTTC. Protein: CASGALHSYEQYF.